Below, 25 T cell receptor beta chains from the same sample are listed, as sequenced in a study of T cell repertoires in cytomegalovirus infection. TCRdb reprocessed the reads with MiXCR, giving one entry per CDR3 protein. The sample includes around 300,000 distinct CDR3 sequences, more than 8% seen only once; the top ten take roughly 4%. Sequenced material: PBMCs. These TCRs come from a human donor in good health (CMV status not recorded). Some clones in this sample may be carry-over from other donors' samples.

V and J are TRBV4-3 and TRBJ2-5; D unresolved. Germline CDR1 reads LGHNA; CDR2 reads YSLEER. CDR3 length: 15 amino acids. Trimming shortened V by 1 base and J by 2 bases, and 11 bases separated the two germline ends. The CDR3 DNA reads TGCGCCAGCAGCCAAGCGCAAAAGGGACAAGAGACCCAGTACTTC. It encodes CASSQAQKGQETQYF.

This clonotype was observed a handful of times. The J gene is TRBJ2-3, the V gene TRBV7-8; TRBD1 matches 8 bases. The CDR3 is made up of 14 amino acids. The V segment lost 7 bases and the J segment 3 bases; nucleotides outside the gene matches: 6. Germline values: CDR1 SGHVS, CDR2 FQNEAQ. In nucleotides, the CDR3 is TGTGCCAGCACCCCAGGGGGCGCAACAGATACGCAGTATTTT. Translated, it gives CASTPGGATDTQYF.

The chain uses TRBV28 and TRBJ2-5, with D possibly matching TRBD1 (5 bases). Germline lookup yields CDR1 MDHEN and CDR2 SYDVKM. The CDR3 runs 12 residues. V was cut by 8 bases and J by 5 bases, with 12 bases left in between. CDR3 in DNA: TGTGCCAGCGTCATTCCAGGGGAGACCCAGTACTTC. Translating it yields CASVIPGETQYF.

This clonotype was counted many times. The chain links TRBV7-2 to TRBJ1-4, with unresolved D. The CDR3 is made up of 13 amino acids. Trimming pared 2 bases from V and 8 bases from J, leaving 9 bases between. Germline V lookup: CDR1 SGHTA, CDR2 FQGNSA. The DNA of the CDR3 is TGTGCCAGCAGCTTACGAACCCGAGAAAAACTGTTTTTT. Translation gives CASSLRTREKLFF.

The sample holds many counts of this clonotype. The chain is built from TRBV7-2 and TRBJ2-1; 9 nucleotides agree with TRBD2. J lost 10 bases, V lost 4 bases, and 8 bases had no gene match. The CDR3 sequence is 14 residues long. Germline V gene data show CDR1 as SGHTA and CDR2 as FQGNSA. CDR3 bases: TGTGCCAGCAGCTCTGCGGGAGGGGGGGACGAGCAGTTCTTC. Translated: CASSSAGGGDEQFF.

The chain recombines TRBV29-1 with TRBJ2-7, with 9 bases fitting TRBD1. V shed 5 bases and J 4 bases; nucleotides not matched to a gene: 6. This CDR3 has 13 residues. Per germline, CDR1 SQVTM and CDR2 ANQGSEA. CDR3 residues: CSVRQGGFYEQYF. CDR3 DNA: TGCAGCGTTCGACAGGGGGGATTTTACGAGCAGTACTTC.

This chain joins TRBV28 and TRBJ1-1; D is unresolved. The CDR3 extends over 14 amino acids. Germline assignment: CDR1 MDHEN and CDR2 SYDVKM. V lost 6 bases, J lost 3 bases, and 14 bases lay in between. The CDR3 DNA reads TGTGCCAGCAGGCTTGTATCGAGCCACACTGAAGCTTTCTTT. Amino acids: CASRLVSSHTEAFF.

This clonotype showed up just a few times. V is TRBV27 and J is TRBJ1-6, with D possibly being TRBD1 (5 bases). Trimming removed 6 bases at V and 9 bases at J, with 9 bases between. Germline V lookup: CDR1 MNHEY, CDR2 SMNVEV (reference sequence). The CDR3 length is 12 residues. DNA of the CDR3: TGTGCCAGCAGCAGGGCGGGTTCACCCCTCCACTTT. Translation gives CASSRAGSPLHF.

In this sample, this clonotype turned up a few times. This sequence joins TRBV20-1 and TRBJ2-5; TRBD2 might be the D (5 bases). The germline gives CDR1 DFQATT, CDR2 SNEGSKA (reference sequence). The V gene lost 1 base and the J gene lost 3 bases, with 9 bases spanning the gap. The CDR3 is 13 amino acids. The CDR3 DNA is TGCAGTGCTAGAGTGTCGGGGAAAGAGACCCAGTACTTC. Its protein product is CSARVSGKETQYF.

This sequence joins TRBV7-3 and TRBJ2-2; 9 bases line up with TRBD2. This CDR3 is built from 14 residues. J lost 4 bases, V lost 3 bases, and 0 bases had no gene match. Germline CDR1 SGHTA, CDR2 FQGTGA. The CDR3 loop is CASSLRGGTGELFF. CDR3 in DNA: TGTGCCAGCAGCTTGCGGGGGGGCACCGGGGAGCTGTTTTTT.

Only a few counts were recorded for this clonotype. J is TRBJ2-5 and V is TRBV20-1; no firm D call. Germline assignment: CDR1 DFQATT and CDR2 SNEGSKA (reference sequence). This CDR3 has 13 residues. Trimming took off 6 bases at V and 2 bases at J, with 13 bases between the two ends. CDR3 sequence: CSAPKDGQETQYF. The CDR3 bases are TGCAGTGCCCCAAAGGACGGACAAGAGACCCAGTACTTC.

This clonotype was recorded a few times. The V gene is TRBV12-3 or TRBV12-4, the J gene TRBJ1-1; the D gene is possibly TRBD1 (6 bases). The germline V and J ends were trimmed by 7 bases and 1 base, with 16 bases remaining between them. The CDR3 has 15 amino acids. Here the CDR3 DNA reads TGTGCCAGCACCTACAGGGTTGGCTGGAACACTGAAGCTTTCTTT. Encoded protein: CASTYRVGWNTEAFF.

This chain joins TRBV6-6 and TRBJ2-7; 7 bases match TRBD1. The germline CDR1 and CDR2 sequences are MNHNY and SVGAGI (reference sequence). J was trimmed by 8 bases and V by 5 bases; bases with no gene match: 6. The CDR3 consists of 12 residues. CDR3 DNA sequence: TGTGCCAGCAGTAGACAGGGTCCGCAGCAGTACTTC. Its protein is CASSRQGPQQYF.

This clonotype was detected many times. The gene calls are TRBV7-2 and TRBJ1-2, with unresolved D. The germline gives CDR1 SGHTA, CDR2 FQGNSA. V was pared by 2 bases and J by 6 bases, with 10 bases between. The CDR3 has 13 amino acids. The CDR3 protein is CASSLPITDGYTF. The CDR3 DNA reads TGTGCCAGCAGCTTACCCATTACTGATGGCTACACCTTC. The full variable domain, its missing parts supplied by reference TRBV7-2 and TRBJ1-2, is GAGVSQSPSNKVTEKGKDVELRCDPISGHTALYWYRQSLGQGLEFLIYFQGNSAPDKSGLPSDRFSAERTGGSVSTLTIQRTQQEDSAVYLCASSLPITDGYTFGSGTRLTVV.

This clonotype was counted at least ten times. J is TRBJ2-2 and V is TRBV7-2; the match to TRBD1 covers 7 bases. V dropped 1 base and J dropped 6; count of bases not matched to a gene: 11. There are 17 residues in the CDR3. Per the germline V gene, CDR1 is SGHTA and CDR2 is FQGNSA. CDR3 residues: CASSLGEGARGPGELFF. The CDR3 DNA is TGTGCCAGCAGCTTAGGAGAGGGGGCCCGTGGCCCCGGGGAGCTGTTTTTT.

This chain links TRBV12-3 or TRBV12-4 with TRBJ2-1; perhaps TRBD2 as D (7 bases). V was clipped by 6 bases and J by 8 bases, with 20 bases between them. CDR3 length: 15 amino acids. The CDR3 nucleotides read TGTGCCAGCAGCACGGGGCGGGGGCCTCGAGATGAGCAGTTCTTC. It is translated as CASSTGRGPRDEQFF.

This clonotype has a count of ten or more. The junction departs from germline at one end; a sequencing error may be responsible. The rearrangement joins TRBV7-2 to TRBJ2-1, with 9 positions matching TRBD2. This CDR3 is built from 15 residues. Germline lookup yields CDR1 SGHTA and CDR2 FQGNSA. The CDR3 DNA reads as TGTGCCAGCAGGAACGGCGGGAGGGCCTATAATGAGCAGTTCTTC. This translates into CASRNGGRAYNEQFF.

This clonotype was recorded many times. The chain uses TRBV20-1 and TRBJ2-7, with 8 bases that match TRBD1. Unmatched junction bases numbered 7, after V lost 0 bases and J lost 3 bases. Germline CDR1 and CDR2: DFQATT and SNEGSKA (reference sequence). There are 15 residues in the CDR3. CDR3 sequence reads: CSARDATGAYYEQYF. Written as DNA, the CDR3 is TGCAGTGCTAGAGATGCGACAGGGGCCTACTACGAGCAGTACTTC.

The CDR3 DNA reads TGCAGTGCTAGAGAACGGGAGAGCTCCTACGAGCAGTACTTC. The encoded protein is CSARERESSYEQYF. The V and J genes are TRBV20-1 and TRBJ2-7; D may be TRBD2 (6 bases). V was trimmed by 0 bases and J by 0 bases, leaving 9 bases between them. Looked up from germline, CDR1 is DFQATT and CDR2 is SNEGSKA (reference sequence). CDR3 length: 14 residues.

This clonotype was observed a few times. The chain combines TRBV4-3 with TRBJ1-4; 7 bases fit TRBD1. Germline values: CDR1 LGHNA, CDR2 YSLEER. V was pared by 1 base and J by 5 bases, with 4 bases of the junction left unmatched. The CDR3 is 15 amino acids. The CDR3: CASSQARGLNEKLFF. DNA for the CDR3: TGCGCCAGCAGCCAAGCTAGGGGGCTAAATGAAAAACTGTTTTTT.

This chain links TRBV6-2 or TRBV6-3 with TRBJ2-7; 8 bases are shared with TRBD1. CDR3 length: 13 amino acids. The germline gives CDR1 MNHEY, CDR2 SVGEGT. Unmatched junction bases numbered 5, after V lost 4 bases and J lost 6 bases. The CDR3 coding sequence is TGTGCCAGCAGTTTCACAGACAGGGGCGAGCAGTACTTC. Its protein product is CASSFTDRGEQYF.

This clonotype was seen once. The V and J genes are TRBV6-1 and TRBJ2-3; 9 bases are shared with TRBD2. The CDR3 runs 14 residues. CDR1 MNHNS and CDR2 SASEGT come from the germline V gene. The ends lost 6 bases at V and 1 base at J; junction bases unmatched: 2. For the CDR3, the DNA is TGTGCCAGCAGATCTAGCGGGGGCACAGATACGCAGTATTTT. Translating gives CASRSSGGTDTQYF.

In nucleotides, the CDR3 is TGTGCCAGCAGCACGGATACCGGGGAGCTGTTTTTT. It yields the protein CASSTDTGELFF. This chain joins TRBV11-3 and TRBJ2-2; D is undetermined. The CDR3 totals 12 residues. Germline V lookup: CDR1 SGHNT, CDR2 YENEEA. Deletions cut 5 bases from V and 5 bases from J, with 6 bases between.

This clonotype was counted many times. V and J are TRBV7-3 and TRBJ2-6; D perhaps matches TRBD2 (5 bases). Germline V gene lookup returns CDR1 SGHTA and CDR2 FQGTGA. V lost 2 bases, J lost 0 bases, and 11 bases lay in between. This CDR3 is built from 17 residues. The CDR3 is CASSLHGLSSGANVLTF. CDR3 DNA: TGTGCCAGCAGCTTACACGGACTCAGCTCTGGGGCCAACGTCCTGACTTTC.

This clonotype has at least ten counts. The V and J genes are TRBV7-9 and TRBJ1-6; 11 nucleotides align to TRBD1. J was trimmed by 8 bases and V by 6 bases; bases with no gene match: 6. This CDR3 has 15 residues. CDR1 and CDR2 (germline): SEHNR, FQNEAQ (reference sequence). Here the CDR3 DNA reads TGTGCCAGCAGTCCCGGGACAGGGGGTGATTCACCCCTCCACTTT. It encodes CASSPGTGGDSPLHF.